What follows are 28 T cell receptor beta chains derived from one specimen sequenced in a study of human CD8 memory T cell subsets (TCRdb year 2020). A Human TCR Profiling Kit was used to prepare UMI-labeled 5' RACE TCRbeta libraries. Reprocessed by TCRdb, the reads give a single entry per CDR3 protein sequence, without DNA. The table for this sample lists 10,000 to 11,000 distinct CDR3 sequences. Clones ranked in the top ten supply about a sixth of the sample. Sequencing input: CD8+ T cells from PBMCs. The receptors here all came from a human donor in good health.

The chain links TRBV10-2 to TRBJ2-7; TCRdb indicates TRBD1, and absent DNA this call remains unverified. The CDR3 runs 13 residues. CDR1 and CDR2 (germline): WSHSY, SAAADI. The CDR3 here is CASKGDDSYEQYF.

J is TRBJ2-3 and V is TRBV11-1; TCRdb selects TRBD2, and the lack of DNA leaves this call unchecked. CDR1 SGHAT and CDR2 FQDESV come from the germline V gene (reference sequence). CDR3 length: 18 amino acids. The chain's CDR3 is CASSQIGLADISTDTQYF.

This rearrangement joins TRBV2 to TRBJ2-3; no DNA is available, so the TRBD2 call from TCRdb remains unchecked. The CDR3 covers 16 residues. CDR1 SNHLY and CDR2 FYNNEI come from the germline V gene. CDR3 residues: CASTPGLGTSTDTQYF.

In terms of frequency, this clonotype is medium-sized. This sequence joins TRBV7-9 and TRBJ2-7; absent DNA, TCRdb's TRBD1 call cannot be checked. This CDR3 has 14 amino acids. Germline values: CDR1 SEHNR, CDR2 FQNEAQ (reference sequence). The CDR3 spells CASSDSGTDYEQYF.

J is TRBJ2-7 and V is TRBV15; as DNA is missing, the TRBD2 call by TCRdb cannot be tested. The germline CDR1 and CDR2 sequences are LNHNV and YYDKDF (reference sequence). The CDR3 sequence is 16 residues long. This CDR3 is CATSEGAGGSSYEQYF.

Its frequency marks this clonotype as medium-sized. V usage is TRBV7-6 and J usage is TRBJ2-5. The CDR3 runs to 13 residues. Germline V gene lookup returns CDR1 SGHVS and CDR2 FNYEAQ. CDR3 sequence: CASSLAQGETQYF.

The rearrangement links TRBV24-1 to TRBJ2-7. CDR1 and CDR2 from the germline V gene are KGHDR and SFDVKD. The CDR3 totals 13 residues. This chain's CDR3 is CATSAAHTYEQYF.

The CDR3 spells CASSPGGTGELFF. The V call is TRBV5-4, the J call TRBJ2-2; TCRdb's D gene call, TRBD1, goes unchecked for lack of DNA. The CDR3 sequence is 13 residues long. Germline-derived CDR1 and CDR2 are SGHNT and YYREEE (reference sequence).

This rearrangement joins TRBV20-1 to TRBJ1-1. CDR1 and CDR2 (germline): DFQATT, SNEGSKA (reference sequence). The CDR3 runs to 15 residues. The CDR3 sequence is CSARQLGTADPKAFF.

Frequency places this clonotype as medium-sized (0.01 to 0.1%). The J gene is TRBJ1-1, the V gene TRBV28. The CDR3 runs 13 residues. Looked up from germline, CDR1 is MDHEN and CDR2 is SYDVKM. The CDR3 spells CASSLRAADEAFF.

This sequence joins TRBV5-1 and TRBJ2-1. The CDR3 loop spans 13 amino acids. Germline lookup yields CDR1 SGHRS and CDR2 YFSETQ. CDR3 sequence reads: CASMHSSYNEQFF.

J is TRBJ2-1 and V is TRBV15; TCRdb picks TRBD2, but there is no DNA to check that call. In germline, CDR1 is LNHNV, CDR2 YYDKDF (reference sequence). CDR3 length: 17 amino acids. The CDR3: CATSREVGGSSYNEQFF.

Here the CDR3 reads CSARDVRANEQFF. The V and J genes are TRBV20-1 and TRBJ2-1; TCRdb reports TRBD2, a call that lacks DNA to check it against. Looked up from germline, CDR1 is DFQATT and CDR2 is SNEGSKA (reference sequence). CDR3 length equals 13 residues.

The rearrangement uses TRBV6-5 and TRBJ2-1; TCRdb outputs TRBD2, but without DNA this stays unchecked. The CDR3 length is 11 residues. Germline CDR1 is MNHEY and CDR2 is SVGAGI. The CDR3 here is CASAKGGEQFF.

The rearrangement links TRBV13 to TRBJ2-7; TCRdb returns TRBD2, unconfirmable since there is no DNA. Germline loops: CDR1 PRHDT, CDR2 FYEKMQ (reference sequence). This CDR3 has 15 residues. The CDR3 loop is CASSVSGLAVFKQYF. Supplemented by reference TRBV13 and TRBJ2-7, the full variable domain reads AAGVIQSPRHLIKEKRETATLKCYPIPRHDTVYWYQQGPGQDPQFLISFYEKMQSDKGSIPDRFSAQQFSDYHSELNMSSLELGDSALYFCASSVSGLAVFKQYFGPGTRLTVT.

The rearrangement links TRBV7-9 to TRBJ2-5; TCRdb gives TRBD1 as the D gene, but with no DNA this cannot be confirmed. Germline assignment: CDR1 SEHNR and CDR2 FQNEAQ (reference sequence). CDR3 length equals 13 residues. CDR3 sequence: CASLGQSQETQYF. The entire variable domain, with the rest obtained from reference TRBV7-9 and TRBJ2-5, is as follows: DTGVSQNPRHKITKRGQNVTFRCDPISEHNRLYWYRQTLGQGPEFLTYFQNEAQLEKSRLLSDRFSAERPKGSFSTLEIQRTEQGDSAMYLCASLGQSQETQYFGPGTRLLVL.

The CDR3 spells CASSIGLGGSYEQYF. This chain links TRBV28 with TRBJ2-7. CDR1 and CDR2 (germline): MDHEN, SYDVKM. The CDR3 totals 15 residues.

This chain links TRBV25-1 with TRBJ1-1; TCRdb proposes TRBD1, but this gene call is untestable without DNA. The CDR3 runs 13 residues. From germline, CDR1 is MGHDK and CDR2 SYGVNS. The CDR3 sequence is CASSSQGYTEAFF.

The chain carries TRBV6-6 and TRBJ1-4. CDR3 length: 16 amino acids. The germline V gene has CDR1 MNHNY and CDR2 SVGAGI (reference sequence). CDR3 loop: CASSYSVEALEEKLFF.

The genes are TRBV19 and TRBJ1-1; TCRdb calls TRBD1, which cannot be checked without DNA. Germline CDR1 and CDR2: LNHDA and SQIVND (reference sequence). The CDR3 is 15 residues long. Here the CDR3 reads CASTVRGRSNTEAFF.

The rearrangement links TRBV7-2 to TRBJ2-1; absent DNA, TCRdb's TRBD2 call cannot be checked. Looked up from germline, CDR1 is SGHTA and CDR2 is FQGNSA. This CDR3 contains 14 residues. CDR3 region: CASSLGGSVYEQFF.

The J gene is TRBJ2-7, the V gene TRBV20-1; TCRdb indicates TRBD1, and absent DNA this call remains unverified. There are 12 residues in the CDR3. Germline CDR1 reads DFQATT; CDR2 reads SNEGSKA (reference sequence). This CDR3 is CSARTGNDEQYF.

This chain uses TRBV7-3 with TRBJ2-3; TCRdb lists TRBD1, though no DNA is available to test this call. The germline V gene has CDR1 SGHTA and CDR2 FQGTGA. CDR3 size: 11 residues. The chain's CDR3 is CASSQGDTQYF.

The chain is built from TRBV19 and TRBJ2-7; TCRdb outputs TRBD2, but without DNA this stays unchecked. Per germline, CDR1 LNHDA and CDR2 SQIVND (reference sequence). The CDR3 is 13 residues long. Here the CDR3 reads CASSMMGAGEQYF.

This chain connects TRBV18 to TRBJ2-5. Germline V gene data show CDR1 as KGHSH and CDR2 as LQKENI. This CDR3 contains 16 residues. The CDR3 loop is CASSPPSDSDWETQYF. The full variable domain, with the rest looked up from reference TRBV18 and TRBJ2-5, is NAGVMQNPRHLVRRRGQEARLRCSPMKGHSHVYWYRQLPEEGLKFMVYLQKENIIDESGMPKERFSAEFPKEGPSILRIQQVVRGDSAAYFCASSPPSDSDWETQYFGPGTRLLVL.

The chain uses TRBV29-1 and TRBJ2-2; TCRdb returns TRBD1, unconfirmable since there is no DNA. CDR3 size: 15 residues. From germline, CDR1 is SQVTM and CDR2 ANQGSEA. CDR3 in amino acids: CSVEEDRGFSGELFF.

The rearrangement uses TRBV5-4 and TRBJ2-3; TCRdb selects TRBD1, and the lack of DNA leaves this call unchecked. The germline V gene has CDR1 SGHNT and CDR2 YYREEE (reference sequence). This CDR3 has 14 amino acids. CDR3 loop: CASSFGHVSDTQYF.

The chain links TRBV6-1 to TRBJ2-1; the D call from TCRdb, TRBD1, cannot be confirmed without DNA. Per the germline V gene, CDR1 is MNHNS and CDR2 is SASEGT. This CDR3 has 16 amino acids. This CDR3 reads CASSEKGGSAYNEQFF.